This passage covers 9 T cell receptor beta chains from one sample sequenced in a study of radiation and T cells in renal cell carcinoma (TCRdb year 2020). Per the publication, the time point label means: blood 4 weeks post-SBRT, at nephrectomy. The treatment or condition tag for this specimen amounts to: 15 Gy SBRT to primary tumor, nephrectomy 4 weeks later. Receptor libraries were prepared by the immunoSEQ multiplex PCR assay. TCRdb obtained this table from immuneACCESS and retained in-frame rearrangements with V and J assigned. These tables miss some clones; where compared with another copy, unresolved V genes account for less than half of the shortfall, and the remainder is unexplained. This sample lists 90,000 to 100,000 clones; 80% to 90% were detected once. The ten largest clonotypes hold 6% to 9% of the sample. Sequencing was performed on blood, taken from a patient whose treatment included radiotherapy and nephrectomy. These receptors all come from a man aged 60 to 69 with renal cell carcinoma.

The genes are TRBV7-2 and TRBJ1-2; TRBD1 matches 7 bases. The CDR3 sequence is 14 residues long. Germline CDR1 SGHTA, CDR2 FQGNSA. V shed 5 bases, J shed 2 bases, and the junction held 5 bases outside the gene matches. DNA for the CDR3: TGTGCCAGCAGCCTCGGGACAGAGAACTATGGCTACACCTTC. It is translated as CASSLGTENYGYTF.

This chain joins TRBV5-4 and TRBJ1-5; tentatively, D is TRBD1 (5 bases). Trimming took 4 bases from V and 9 from J, leaving 14 bases between them. Looked up from germline, CDR1 is SGHNT and CDR2 is YYREEE (reference sequence). This CDR3 is built from 13 residues. CDR3 amino acids: CASSLDSLGPQHF. In nucleotides, the CDR3 is TGTGCCAGCAGCCTCGACAGTCTAGGGCCCCAGCATTTT.

V is TRBV7-9 and J is TRBJ2-5; D gene ambiguous. V shed 1 base and J shed 5 bases, with 11 bases lying between them. Germline assignment: CDR1 SEHNR and CDR2 FQNEAQ (reference sequence). This CDR3 region has 14 residues. CDR3 in amino acids: CASSLGGDGETQYF. The CDR3 DNA sequence: TGTGCCAGCAGCTTAGGGGGTGATGGGGAGACCCAGTACTTC.

In DNA, the CDR3 is TGTGCCAGCAGCTTAGGCCTAAATGAAAAACTGTTTTTT. Encoded protein: CASSLGLNEKLFF. The rearrangement links TRBV7-8 to TRBJ1-4; D not resolved. The CDR3 is 13 amino acids. Per the germline V gene, CDR1 is SGHVS and CDR2 is FQNEAQ. Trimming removed 1 base from V and 5 bases from J, with 5 bases in between.

This clone was seen a single time. This rearrangement joins TRBV5-1 to TRBJ2-7; 9 bases are shared with TRBD2. With V trimmed by 3 bases and J by 3 bases, 10 bases remained unmatched. The CDR3 spans 16 residues. CDR1 is SGHRS, CDR2 YFSETQ, per germline. CDR3 sequence (DNA): TGCGCCAGCAGCTATGGGCTAGGACTAGCGAGCTACGAGCAGTACTTC. Translating gives CASSYGLGLASYEQYF.

The J gene is TRBJ2-3, the V gene TRBV19; 9 positions match TRBD1. This CDR3 comprises 16 residues. V trimming: 1 base; J trimming: 4 bases; junction bases outside the gene matches: 6. Per germline, CDR1 LNHDA and CDR2 SQIVND (reference sequence). The CDR3 protein is CASSIGGTGWADTQYF. DNA for the CDR3: TGTGCCAGTAGTATAGGCGGGACAGGGTGGGCAGATACGCAGTATTTT. The whole variable domain, remainder taken from reference TRBV19 and TRBJ2-3, is DGGITQSPKYLFRKEGQNVTLSCEQNLNHDAMYWYRQDPGQGLRLIYYSQIVNDFQKGDIAEGYSVSREKKESFPLTVTSAQKNPTAFYLCASSIGGTGWADTQYFGPGTRLTVL.

This clone was found once. This chain joins TRBV12-2 and TRBJ1-3. TRBV12-2 represents a pseudogene. The CDR3 sequence is 12 residues long. CDR3 sequence (DNA): TGTGCAAGTCGCTTCCTAAGGGACACCATATATTTT. It encodes CASRFLRDTIYF.

This CDR3 is CASSQESDTEAFF. In DNA, the CDR3 is TGCGCCAGCAGCCAAGAATCAGATACTGAAGCTTTCTTT. The V and J genes are TRBV4-1 and TRBJ1-1; no clear D gene. The CDR3 covers 13 residues. Germline V lookup: CDR1 MGHRA, CDR2 YSYEKL. Trimming took off 0 bases at V and 5 bases at J, with 7 bases between the two ends.

The V and J genes are TRBV10-3 and TRBJ2-1; maybe TRBD2 (5 bases). The CDR3 is 15 residues long. The germline V and J ends were trimmed by 3 bases and 15 bases, with 24 bases remaining between them. CDR1 and CDR2 (germline): ENHRY, SYGVKD. CDR3: CAISDLLGDRDGSFF. CDR3 DNA sequence: TGTGCCATCAGTGACCTCCTTGGCGACCGGGATGGCTCGTTCTTC.